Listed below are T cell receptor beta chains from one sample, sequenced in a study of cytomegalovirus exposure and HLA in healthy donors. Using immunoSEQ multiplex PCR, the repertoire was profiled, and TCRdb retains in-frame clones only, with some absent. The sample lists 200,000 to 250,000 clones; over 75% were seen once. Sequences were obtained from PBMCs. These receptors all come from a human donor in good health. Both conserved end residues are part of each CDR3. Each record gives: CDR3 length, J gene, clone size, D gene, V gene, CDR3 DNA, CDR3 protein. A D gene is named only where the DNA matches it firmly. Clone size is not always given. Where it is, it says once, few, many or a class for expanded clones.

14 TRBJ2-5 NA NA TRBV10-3 TGTGCCATCAGTGGTTTTAGGGGGAGCGAGACCCAGTACTTC CAISGFRGSETQYF
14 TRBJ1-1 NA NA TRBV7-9 TGTGCCAGCAGCTTAGTCAGGGGGAACACTGAAGCTTTCTTT CASSLVRGNTEAFF
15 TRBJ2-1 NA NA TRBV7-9 TGTTCCAGCAGCTTTGGGGCAGTCGGTAGCCGTGAGCAGTTCTTC CSSSFGAVGSREQFF
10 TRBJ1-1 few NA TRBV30 TGTGCCTGGATGTCTACTGAAGCTTTCTTT CAWMSTEAFF
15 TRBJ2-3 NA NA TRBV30 TGTGCCTGGAGTGTACGAACGGGAGCGGTAGATACGCAGTATTTT CAWSVRTGAVDTQYF
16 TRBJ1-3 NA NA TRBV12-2 TGTGCAAGTCGCTTTCAGGGGATCACCTCTGGAAACACCATATATTTT CASRFQGITSGNTIYF
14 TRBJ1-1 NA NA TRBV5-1 TGCGCCAGCAGCTTGGGGATCGAGACAGGTGAAGCTTTCTTT CASSLGIETGEAFF
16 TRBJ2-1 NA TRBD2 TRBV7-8 TGTGCCAGCAGCCCGGGGGGGTGGGGCGGGAAGAATGAGCAGTTCTTC CASSPGGWGGKNEQFF
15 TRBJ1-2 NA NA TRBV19 TGTGCCAGTAGTATGCTCTTCTCAGGGCGATATGGCTACACCTTC CASSMLFSGRYGYTF
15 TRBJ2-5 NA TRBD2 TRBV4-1 TGCGCCAGCAAACTAGCGGGAGGGCCGGGAGAGACCCAGTACTTC CASKLAGGPGETQYF
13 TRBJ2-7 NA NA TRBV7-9 TGTGCCAGCAGCTTATCGAGCGGCTACGAGCAGTACTTC CASSLSSGYEQYF
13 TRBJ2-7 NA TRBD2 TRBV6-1 TGTGCCACCGGGACTAGCGGGTTCTACGAGCAGTACTTC CATGTSGFYEQYF
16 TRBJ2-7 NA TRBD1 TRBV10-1 TGCGCCACCCAGACGCCCGGACAGGACAGCTCCTACGAGCAGTACTTC CATQTPGQDSSYEQYF
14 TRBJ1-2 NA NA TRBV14 TGTGCCAGCAGCCAGAGGGAAGGAGGGAATGGCTACACCTTC CASSQREGGNGYTF
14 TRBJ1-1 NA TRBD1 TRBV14 TGTGCCAGCAGCTCAGTTGGACAGGATGATGAAGCTTTCTTT CASSSVGQDDEAFF
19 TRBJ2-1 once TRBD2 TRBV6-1 TGTGCCAGCAGTGGAGGAGACCCCAGAAGCGGGAGGCCCTACAATGAGCAGTTCTTC CASSGGDPRSGRPYNEQFF
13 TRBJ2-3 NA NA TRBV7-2 TGTGCCAGCAGCCTAATCACCACAGATACGCAGTATTTT CASSLITTDTQYF
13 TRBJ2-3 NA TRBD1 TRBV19 TGTGCCAGTAGTAGGACAGGGAGCGATACGCAGTATTTT CASSRTGSDTQYF
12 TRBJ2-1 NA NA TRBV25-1 TGTGCCAGCAGTGAAGGTCAAACTGAACAGTTCTTC CASSEGQTEQFF
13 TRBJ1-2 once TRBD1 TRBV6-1 TGTGCCAGCAGTGACAGGGGGTTTGGTGGCTACACCTTC CASSDRGFGGYTF
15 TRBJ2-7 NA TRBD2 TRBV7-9 TGTTCCAGCAGCTTAGCGGGAGGCTCCTCCTACGAGCAGTACTTC CSSSLAGGSSYEQYF
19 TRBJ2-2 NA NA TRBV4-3 TGCGCCAGCAGCCAAGATTTTACTAGTTATTTAGGGAACACCGGGGAGCTGTTTTTT CASSQDFTSYLGNTGELFF
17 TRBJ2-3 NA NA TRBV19 TGTGCCAGTAACACCCCCCCGGGGGGCGCGAGCACAGATACGCAGTATTTT CASNTPPGGASTDTQYF